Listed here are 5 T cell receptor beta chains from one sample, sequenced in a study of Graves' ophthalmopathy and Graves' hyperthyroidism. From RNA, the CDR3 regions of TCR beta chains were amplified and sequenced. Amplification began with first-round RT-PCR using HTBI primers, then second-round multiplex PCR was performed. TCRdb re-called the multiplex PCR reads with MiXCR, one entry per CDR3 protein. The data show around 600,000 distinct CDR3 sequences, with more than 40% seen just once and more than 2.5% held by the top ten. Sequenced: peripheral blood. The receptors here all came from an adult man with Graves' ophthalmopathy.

The CDR3 region is CASSFPGQQETQYF. The CDR3 coding sequence is TGTGCCAGCAGCTTTCCGGGACAGCAAGAGACCCAGTACTTC. The V call is TRBV11-2, the J call TRBJ2-5; TRBD1 agrees at 7 bases. J was trimmed by 2 bases and V by 3 bases; bases with no gene match: 3. The CDR3 totals 14 residues. CDR1 SGHAT and CDR2 FQNNGV come from the germline V gene.

The CDR3 is CASSLTGGRIIHF. DNA for the CDR3: TGTGCCAGCAGCTTAACGGGGGGACGGATTATCCACTTT. The J gene is TRBJ1-6, the V gene TRBV7-8; a weak D match, TRBD1 (5 bases). Germline CDR1 is SGHVS and CDR2 is FQNEAQ. The V end lost 2 bases, the J end lost 17 bases, and 16 bases lay between the germline ends. This CDR3 spans 13 amino acids.

The CDR3 sequence is CASSAQGGPETQYF. CDR3 DNA: TGTGCCAGCAGCGCCCAGGGGGGGCCGGAGACCCAGTACTTC. The chain couples TRBV7-2 to TRBJ2-5; D tentatively fits TRBD1 or TRBD2 (7 bases each). Trimming took 5 bases from V and 5 from J, leaving 15 bases between them. Germline V gene data show CDR1 as SGHTA and CDR2 as FQGNSA. The CDR3 runs 14 residues.

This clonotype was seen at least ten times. This CDR3 is CAISAGQGNTEAFF. CDR3 in DNA: TGTGCCATCAGTGCTGGACAGGGGAACACTGAAGCTTTCTTT. The genes are TRBV10-3 and TRBJ1-1; 8 bases are shared with TRBD1. The CDR3 runs to 14 residues. J gave up 1 base and V 4 bases, and 2 bases lay outside the gene matches. The germline V gene encodes CDR1 ENHRY and CDR2 SYGVKD.

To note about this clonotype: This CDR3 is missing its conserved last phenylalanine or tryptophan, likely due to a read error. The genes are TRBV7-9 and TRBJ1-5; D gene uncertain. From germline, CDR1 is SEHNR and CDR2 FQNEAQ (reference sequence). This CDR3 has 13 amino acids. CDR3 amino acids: CSSSLGWDQPQHL. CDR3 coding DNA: TGTTCCAGCAGCTTAGGGTGGGATCAGCCCCAGCATCTT.